Listed below are T cell receptor beta chains from one sample, sequenced in a study of T cell responses to AZD1222 COVID-19 vaccine. This table comes from immunoSEQ multiplex PCR, and its TCRdb copy is limited to in-frame clones, with some not included. This sample has 200,000 or so clones, with almost 95% found just once. The sequenced sample was peripheral blood, obtained on day 0 of AZD1222 vaccination. Receptor source: an adult in good health. Each CDR3 is given without its conserved first and last residue. The D gene is left open where the match is weak.

TRBV30,NA,TRBJ2-3,AWSVLRSTDTQY
TRBV7-8,NA,TRBJ1-2,ASSSNQGWDYGYT
TRBV20-1,NA,TRBJ1-1,SASYWQGRVNTEAF
TRBV1,NA,TRBJ2-7,TSSQKPGQAYEQY
TRBV7-9,TRBD1,TRBJ2-7,ASSFGTAEQY
TRBV28,NA,TRBJ1-5,ASSSGVIQH
TRBV28,TRBD1,TRBJ1-1,ASSSTDRGPRGTEAF
TRBV5-8,TRBD2,TRBJ2-2,ASSLDRLAGITGELF
TRBV9,NA,TRBJ1-1,ASSVRMNTEAF
TRBV18,TRBD1,TRBJ1-1,ASSEDRGWTEAF
TRBV28,NA,TRBJ1-2,ASSFPGRTNYGYT
TRBV19,TRBD2,TRBJ2-1,ASSRAGTSGHYNEQF
TRBV18,NA,TRBJ2-1,ASSRQDEQF